A single sample is the source of the 28 T cell receptor beta chains below, sequenced in a study of cytomegalovirus exposure and HLA in healthy donors. Vbeta (60) and Jbeta (13) primers were used in the PCR. This table comes from immunoSEQ multiplex PCR, and its TCRdb copy is limited to in-frame clones, with some not included. The profile shows 120,000 to 150,000 clones, approximately 82% of them singletons. Source material: PBMCs. These receptor sequences come from a man aged 40-50 years in good health and CMV-seronegative.

Notes on this clone: The junction and the germline gene differ at one end; a read error may be behind it. Other DNA sequences in this sample translate to the same CDR3. The rearrangement joins TRBV5-6 to TRBJ1-2, with 7 bases matching TRBD1. The CDR3 has 15 amino acids. Germline values: CDR1 SGHDT, CDR2 YYEEEE. The CDR3 sequence: CASSWGQPAPYGYTF. The CDR3 region has the DNA TGTGCCAGTAGCTGGGGACAGCCAGCCCCCTATGGCTACACCTTC.

The genes are TRBV5-1 and TRBJ2-1; weak D call: TRBD2 (7 bases). The length of the CDR3 is 14 residues. Per germline, CDR1 SGHRS and CDR2 YFSETQ. V was shortened by 5 bases and J by 10 bases, with 19 bases between the two germline ends. In DNA form, the CDR3 reads TGCGCCAGCAGTCCAGAGGGGGGGGGCCAGGAGCAGTTCTTC. Protein: CASSPEGGGQEQFF. The complete variable domain, with remaining parts taken from reference TRBV5-1 and TRBJ2-1, reads KAGVTQTPRYLIKTRGQQVTLSCSPISGHRSVSWYQQTPGQGLQFLFEYFSETQRNKGNFPGRFSGRQFSNSRSEMNVSTLELGDSALYLCASSPEGGGQEQFFGPGTRLTVL.

The gene calls are TRBV5-4 and TRBJ2-1, with 8 bases matching TRBD2. This CDR3 is 17 amino acids long. CDR1 is SGHNT and CDR2 is YYREEE in the germline V gene (reference sequence). V dropped 4 bases and J dropped 5; count of bases not matched to a gene: 14. The CDR3 here is CASSPVNQRGPHNEQFF. The CDR3 DNA sequence: TGTGCCAGCAGCCCCGTGAACCAGCGGGGGCCTCACAATGAGCAGTTCTTC.

V is TRBV2 and J is TRBJ2-1; D not resolved. Trimming pared 4 bases from V and 8 bases from J, leaving 12 bases between. Germline assignment: CDR1 SNHLY and CDR2 FYNNEI. The CDR3 has 13 residues. The CDR3 spells CASSVTPVDEQFF. The DNA for the CDR3 is TGTGCCAGCAGTGTAACTCCGGTGGATGAGCAGTTCTTC.

The rearrangement links TRBV5-6 to TRBJ2-4, with D hard to call. Germline V CDR1 and CDR2: SGHDT, YYEEEE. V was cut by 1 base and J by 1 base, with 9 bases left in between. This CDR3 has 15 residues. This chain's CDR3 is CASSLNQAAKNIQYF. The CDR3 DNA follows: TGTGCCAGCAGCTTGAATCAGGCGGCCAAAAACATTCAGTACTTC.

The chain couples TRBV6-1 to TRBJ2-7; D is ambiguous. The CDR3 is 10 amino acids. Between the trimmed V and J ends, which lost 10 bases and 0 bases, there was a span of 4 bases. The germline gives CDR1 MNHNS, CDR2 SASEGT. The CDR3 coding sequence is TGTGCCACCTCCTCCTACGAGCAGTACTTC. Translating it yields CATSSYEQYF.

The gene calls are TRBV9 and TRBJ2-5; 14 bases are shared with TRBD2. Germline V CDR1 and CDR2: SGDLS, YYNGEE. V gave up 3 bases and J gave up 2 bases; unmatched junction bases: 0. The CDR3 extends over 15 amino acids. In DNA, the CDR3 is TGTGCCAGCAGCGGGACTAGCGGGGGGCAAGAGACCCAGTACTTC. Protein product: CASSGTSGGQETQYF.

The CDR3 protein is CASSPVGEWLNLLSTDTQYF. The CDR3 region has the DNA TGTGCCAGCAGCCCCGTCGGAGAGTGGTTGAATCTTCTAAGCACAGATACGCAGTATTTT. The genes are TRBV5-4 and TRBJ2-3; D ambiguous. Per the germline V gene, CDR1 is SGHNT and CDR2 is YYREEE (reference sequence). V lost 4 bases and J lost 0, with 27 bases in between. The CDR3 has 20 residues. The full variable domain, completed using reference TRBV5-4 and TRBJ2-3, is ETGVTQSPTHLIKTRGQQVTLRCSSQSGHNTVSWYQQALGQGPQFIFQYYREEENGRGNFPPRFSGLQFPNYSSELNVNALELDDSALYLCASSPVGEWLNLLSTDTQYFGPGTRLTVL.

The CDR3 bases are TGTGCCAGTAGAAGTACAGGGGACTGGACTGATACGCAGTATTTT. Its translation is CASRSTGDWTDTQYF. The chain joins TRBV19 to TRBJ2-3, with a possible D match to TRBD1 (7 bases). Germline V gene sequence: CDR1 LNHDA, CDR2 SQIVND (reference sequence). V was trimmed by 6 bases and J by 6 bases, leaving 19 bases between them. This CDR3 is built from 15 residues.

CDR3 coding DNA: TGCGCCAGCAGCTTGGGATTGGTGACAGGGGTGCGAGAGACCCAGTACTTC. This codes for CASSLGLVTGVRETQYF. V usage is TRBV5-1 and J usage is TRBJ2-5; TRBD1 matches at 8 bases. V lost 0 bases to trimming and J lost 4 bases; unmatched junction nucleotides: 11. Germline values: CDR1 SGHRS, CDR2 YFSETQ. The CDR3 runs 17 residues. The full variable domain, its missing parts supplied by reference TRBV5-1 and TRBJ2-5, is KAGVTQTPRYLIKTRGQQVTLSCSPISGHRSVSWYQQTPGQGLQFLFEYFSETQRNKGNFPGRFSGRQFSNSRSEMNVSTLELGDSALYLCASSLGLVTGVRETQYFGPGTRLLVL.

This chain connects TRBV7-2 to TRBJ2-3; D is perhaps TRBD2 (5 bases). Trimming removed 1 base from V and 2 bases from J, with 13 bases in between. CDR1 is SGHTA, CDR2 FQGNSA, per germline. CDR3 length: 16 amino acids. As DNA, the CDR3 is TGTGCCAGCAGCTTAGAAAACGGGGAGATCACAGATACGCAGTATTTT. Protein product: CASSLENGEITDTQYF.

The rearrangement joins TRBV28 to TRBJ1-2; D remains unclear. CDR1 is MDHEN and CDR2 is SYDVKM in the germline V gene. The V end lost 4 bases, the J end lost 7 bases, and 10 bases lay between the germline ends. The CDR3 is made up of 12 amino acids. The CDR3 protein is CASSYLSGGYTF. The DNA of the CDR3 is TGTGCCAGCAGTTACCTCAGCGGTGGCTACACCTTC.

A few counts support this clone. The rearrangement joins TRBV6-5 to TRBJ1-1, with D tentatively TRBD1 (6 bases). Germline V gene lookup returns CDR1 MNHEY and CDR2 SVGAGI. CDR3 size: 15 residues. The V end lost 4 bases, the J end lost 1 base, and 13 bases lay between the germline ends. CDR3 region: CASSSRQAANTEAFF. CDR3 bases: TGTGCCAGCAGTTCGAGACAGGCCGCGAACACTGAAGCTTTCTTT.

Concerning this clone itself: At one end, the junction sequence differs from germline, possibly due to a read error. The genes are TRBV7-9 and TRBJ1-1; maybe TRBD1 (5 bases). CDR1 is SEHNR and CDR2 is FQNEAQ in the germline V gene (reference sequence). The CDR3 sequence is 16 residues long. CDR3 nucleotide sequence: TGTTCCAGCAGCTTGGAAGGTAGGGGCCCGAACACTGAAGCTTTCTTT. Its translation: CSSSLEGRGPNTEAFF.

This chain uses TRBV19 with TRBJ1-1; 9 nucleotides align to TRBD1. Germline V gives CDR1 LNHDA, CDR2 SQIVND (reference sequence). The CDR3 is 17 amino acids. Trimming cost V 3 bases and J 6 bases; bases outside gene matches: 14. CDR3 DNA sequence: TGTGCCAGTAGTATGACCTCCGGGACAGGGATATGGGCTGAAGCTTTCTTT. Translating gives CASSMTSGTGIWAEAFF.

The V call is TRBV2, the J call TRBJ1-6, with D perhaps TRBD1 (5 bases). Germline V lookup: CDR1 SNHLY, CDR2 FYNNEI. V lost 4 bases and J 7 bases, leaving 20 bases between the germline ends. The CDR3 runs to 17 residues. CDR3 bases: TGTGCCAGCAGTGGACGGGGGTCTCCAAATCAAAATTCACCCCTCCACTTT. Its translation is CASSGRGSPNQNSPLHF.

The chain has TRBV18 and TRBJ2-5; 13 bases agree with TRBD2. V shed 1 base and J 2 bases; nucleotides not matched to a gene: 4. Germline assignment: CDR1 KGHSH and CDR2 LQKENI. This CDR3 comprises 17 residues. The CDR3: CASSPRTSGGGQETQYF. For the CDR3, the DNA is TGTGCCAGCTCACCACGGACTAGCGGGGGAGGGCAAGAGACCCAGTACTTC.

The J gene is TRBJ1-1, the V gene TRBV7-9; possibly TRBD1 for D (6 bases). Germline-derived CDR1 and CDR2 are SEHNR and FQNEAQ (reference sequence). The CDR3 runs to 13 residues. The germline V and J ends were trimmed by 2 bases and 4 bases, with 8 bases remaining between them. The CDR3 sequence is CASSLQGSTEAFF. CDR3 DNA: TGTGCCAGCAGCTTACAGGGGTCCACTGAAGCTTTCTTT.

This clone appeared once. J is TRBJ2-2 and V is TRBV2; D perhaps matches TRBD2 (5 bases). The CDR3 spans 13 residues. The germline V gene has CDR1 SNHLY and CDR2 FYNNEI. V lost 8 bases to trimming and J lost 4 bases, with 11 bases between them. The CDR3 nucleotides read TGTGCCAGCTCTGAGGGTGGCACCGGGGAGCTGTTTTTT. It yields the protein CASSEGGTGELFF.

The chain joins TRBV2 to TRBJ2-2, with a weak D call TRBD2 (5 bases). The V gene lost 4 bases and the J gene lost 9 bases, with 6 bases spanning the gap. Germline V lookup: CDR1 SNHLY, CDR2 FYNNEI. This CDR3 is built from 11 residues. The CDR3 reads CASSASRELFF. CDR3 sequence (DNA): TGTGCCAGCAGTGCTAGCCGGGAGCTGTTTTTT.

The V and J genes are TRBV7-2 and TRBJ2-3; D unresolved. Per germline, CDR1 SGHTA and CDR2 FQGNSA. The CDR3 length is 14 residues. V was pared by 2 bases and J by 1 base, with 7 bases between. CDR3 nucleotide sequence: TGTGCCAGCAGCTTAAGCGTGGGCACAGATACGCAGTATTTT. Translation: CASSLSVGTDTQYF.

This clone has more than one count but fewer than ten. The CDR3 coding sequence is TGTGCCAGCAGCCCGCGACAGGGTACTCGCTACACCTTC. Protein: CASSPRQGTRYTF. The rearrangement links TRBV9 to TRBJ1-2, with TRBD1 matching over 7 bases. The CDR3 runs to 13 residues. J was trimmed by 9 bases and V by 4 bases; bases with no gene match: 9. The V gene's germline CDR1 is SGDLS and CDR2 YYNGEE.

This clone appeared a few times. The rearrangement joins TRBV2 to TRBJ1-2, with 7 bases lining up with TRBD1. Germline CDR1 SNHLY, CDR2 FYNNEI. CDR3 length equals 14 residues. Trimming cost V 6 bases and J 6 bases; bases outside gene matches: 10. The CDR3 protein is CASRNTGDLDGYTF. Here the CDR3 DNA reads TGTGCCAGCAGGAACACAGGGGATCTTGATGGCTACACCTTC. Together with reference TRBV2 and TRBJ1-2, the CDR3 gives the full variable domain: EPEVTQTPSHQVTQMGQEVILRCVPISNHLYFYWYRQILGQKVEFLVSFYNNEISEKSEIFDDQFSVERPDGSNFTLKIRSTKLEDSAMYFCASRNTGDLDGYTFGSGTRLTVV.

The rearrangement uses TRBV6-8 and TRBJ2-2, with 8 bases matching TRBD1. This CDR3 has 19 amino acids. V trimming: 2 bases; J trimming: 5 bases; junction bases outside the gene matches: 16. Germline V gene lookup returns CDR1 MNHGY and CDR2 SAAAGT. CDR3 DNA sequence: TGTGCCAGCAGTTACGGGCAGGGGGCGTTTCCAGGATCGACCGGGGAGCTGTTTTTT. It translates to CASSYGQGAFPGSTGELFF.

The chain uses TRBV28 and TRBJ2-7; unclear D gene. The germline V and J ends were trimmed by 5 bases and 2 bases, with 7 bases remaining between them. Germline CDR1 and CDR2: MDHEN and SYDVKM. The CDR3 loop spans 12 amino acids. The CDR3 nucleotides read TGTGCCAGCAGTCTACTGACCTACGAGCAGTACTTC. This gives the protein CASSLLTYEQYF.

This chain joins TRBV4-2 and TRBJ1-2, with 8 bases fitting TRBD1. Germline V gene data show CDR1 as LGHNA and CDR2 as YNFKEQ. Losses at the gene ends were 9 bases for V and 5 bases for J; bases not matched to a gene: 11. CDR3 length equals 14 residues. The CDR3 reads CASLAEGQEYGYTF. For the CDR3, the DNA is TGTGCCAGTTTAGCCGAGGGACAGGAATATGGCTACACCTTC.

The gene calls are TRBV2 and TRBJ1-2; TRBD1 aligns across 7 bases. Germline lookup yields CDR1 SNHLY and CDR2 FYNNEI. The CDR3 loop spans 14 amino acids. V was pared by 8 bases and J by 4 bases, with 10 bases of the junction left unmatched. The CDR3 here is CASGRTGASYGYTF. CDR3 sequence (DNA): TGTGCCAGCGGCAGAACAGGGGCCTCCTATGGCTACACCTTC. The full variable domain, with the rest looked up from reference TRBV2 and TRBJ1-2, is EPEVTQTPSHQVTQMGQEVILRCVPISNHLYFYWYRQILGQKVEFLVSFYNNEISEKSEIFDDQFSVERPDGSNFTLKIRSTKLEDSAMYFCASGRTGASYGYTFGSGTRLTVV.

The chain joins TRBV27 to TRBJ1-2; 9 bases match TRBD1. Germline loops: CDR1 MNHEY, CDR2 SMNVEV (reference sequence). This CDR3 contains 15 residues. V dropped 4 bases and J dropped 4; count of bases not matched to a gene: 7. Here the CDR3 reads CASSYNTGGAYGYTF. CDR3 DNA sequence: TGTGCCAGCAGTTACAATACAGGGGGCGCCTATGGCTACACCTTC.